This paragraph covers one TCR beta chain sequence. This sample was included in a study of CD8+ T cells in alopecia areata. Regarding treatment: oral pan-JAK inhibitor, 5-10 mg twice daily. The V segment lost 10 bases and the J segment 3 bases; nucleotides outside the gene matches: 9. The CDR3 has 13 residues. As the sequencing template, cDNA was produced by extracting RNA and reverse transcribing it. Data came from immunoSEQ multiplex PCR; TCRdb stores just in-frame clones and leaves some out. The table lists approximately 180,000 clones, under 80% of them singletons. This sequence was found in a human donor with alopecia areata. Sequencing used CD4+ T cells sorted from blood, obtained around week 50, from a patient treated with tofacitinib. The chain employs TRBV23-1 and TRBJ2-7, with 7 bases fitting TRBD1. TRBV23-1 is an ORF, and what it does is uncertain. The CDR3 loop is CANLDRNHYEQYF. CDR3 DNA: TGCGCCAACCTGGACAGGAACCACTACGAGCAGTACTTC.